This section outlines one T cell receptor beta chain sequence together with its context. What it binds is not known. Amplification used 60 Vbeta primers and 13 Jbeta primers. Profiling relied on immunoSEQ multiplex PCR, and the TCRdb table lists in-frame clones only, not all of them. The sample has about 130,000 clones, and its top ten clones hold roughly 2.7%. The source of the sample is a study of cytomegalovirus exposure and HLA in healthy donors. The study, taken as a whole, reports: An ancestry cluster, one associated with Asian ancestry, reportedly showed fewer N-insertions than the approximately 670-donor mean in a later analysis.

CDR3 length: 16 residues. Looked up from germline, CDR1 is MNHNY and CDR2 is SVGAGI (reference sequence). The V gene end was trimmed by 8 bases and the J gene end by 2 bases; junction bases not matched to a gene: 12. The sequence derives from a man between 25 and 39 years old in good health and CMV-seronegative. The chain recombines TRBV6-6 with TRBJ2-3, with 8 bases aligning to TRBD2. Sequencing was carried out using PBMCs. The CDR3 bases are TGTGCCAGCTCCCTCGGCGCGGGAGGTATCACAGATACGCAGTATTTT. It translates to CASSLGAGGITDTQYF.